This TCR beta chain was recorded in a study of shared clonotypes between healthy human individuals. Splitting of CD4+ cells produced CD45RA+ naive and CD45RA-negative memory subsets. The germline V gene encodes CDR1 MNHNY and CDR2 SVGAGI (reference sequence). This CDR3 has 13 residues. The trim removed 8 bases at V and 5 bases at J, leaving 5 bases unmatched. Samples underwent the assay at deep level. Produced via immunoSEQ multiplex PCR; TCRdb's table is partial and in-frame only. The table shows a few million clones, with around 90% occurring only once. The chain is built from TRBV6-6 and TRBJ2-2, with 7 bases aligning to TRBD1. This TCR was sampled from a man younger than 35 in good health. Some clones in this sample may be carry-over from other donors' samples. The sequenced sample was naive CD4+ T cells from PBMCs. Regarding subset: CD45RA+ positively selected. The CDR3 protein is CASAKTGTGELFF. The CDR3 nucleotides are TGTGCCAGCGCCAAGACAGGGACCGGGGAGCTGTTTTTT.